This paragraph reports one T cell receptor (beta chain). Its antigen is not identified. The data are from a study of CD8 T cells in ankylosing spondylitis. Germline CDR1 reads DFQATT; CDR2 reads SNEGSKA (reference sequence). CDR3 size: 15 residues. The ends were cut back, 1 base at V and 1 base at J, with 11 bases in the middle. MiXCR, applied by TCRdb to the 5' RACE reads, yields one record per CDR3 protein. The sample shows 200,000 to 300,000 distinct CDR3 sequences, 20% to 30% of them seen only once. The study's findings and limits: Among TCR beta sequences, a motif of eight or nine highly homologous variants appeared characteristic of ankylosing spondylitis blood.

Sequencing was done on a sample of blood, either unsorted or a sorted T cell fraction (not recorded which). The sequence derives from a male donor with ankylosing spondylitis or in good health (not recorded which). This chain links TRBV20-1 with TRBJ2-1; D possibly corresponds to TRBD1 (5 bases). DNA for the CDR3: TGCAGTGCTAGAGGCCCGCAGGGTTCCTACAATGAGCAGTTCTTC. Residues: CSARGPQGSYNEQFF.